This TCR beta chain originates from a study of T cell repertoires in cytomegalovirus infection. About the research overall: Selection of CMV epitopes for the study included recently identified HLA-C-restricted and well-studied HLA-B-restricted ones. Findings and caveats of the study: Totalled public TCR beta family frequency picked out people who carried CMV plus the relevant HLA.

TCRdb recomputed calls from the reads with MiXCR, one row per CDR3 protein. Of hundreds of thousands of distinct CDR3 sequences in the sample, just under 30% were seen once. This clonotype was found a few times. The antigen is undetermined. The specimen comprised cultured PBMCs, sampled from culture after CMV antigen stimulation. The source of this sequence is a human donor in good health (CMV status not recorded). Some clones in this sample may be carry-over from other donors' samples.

The CDR3 coding sequence is TGTGCCAGCAGTTACTCGATAAGGGGCTATCGCGGAAAACTGTTTTTT. Encoded protein: CASSYSIRGYRGKLFF. The chain links TRBV6-6 to TRBJ1-4; possible D gene TRBD1, 5 bases. The CDR3 length is 16 residues. Looked up from germline, CDR1 is MNHNY and CDR2 is SVGAGI (reference sequence). The V end lost 0 bases, the J end lost 10 bases, and 18 bases lay between the germline ends.